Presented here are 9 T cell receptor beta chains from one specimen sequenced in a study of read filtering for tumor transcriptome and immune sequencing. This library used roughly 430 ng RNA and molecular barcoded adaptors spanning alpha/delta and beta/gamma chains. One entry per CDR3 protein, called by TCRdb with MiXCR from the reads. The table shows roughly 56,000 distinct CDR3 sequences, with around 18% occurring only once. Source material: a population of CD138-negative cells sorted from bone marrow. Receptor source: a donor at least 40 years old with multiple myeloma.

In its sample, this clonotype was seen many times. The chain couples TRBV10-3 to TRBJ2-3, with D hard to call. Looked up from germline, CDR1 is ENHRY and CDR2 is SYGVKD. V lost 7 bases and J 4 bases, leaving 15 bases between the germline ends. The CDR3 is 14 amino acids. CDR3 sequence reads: CAITPDWAADTQYF. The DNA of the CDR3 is TGTGCCATCACCCCCGACTGGGCCGCAGATACGCAGTATTTT.

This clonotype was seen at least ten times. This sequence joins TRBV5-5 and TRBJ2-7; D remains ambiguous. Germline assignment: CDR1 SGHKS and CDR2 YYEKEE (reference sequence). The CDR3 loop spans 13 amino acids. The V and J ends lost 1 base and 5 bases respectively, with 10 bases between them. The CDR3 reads CASSLQRFDEQYF. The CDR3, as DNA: TGTGCCAGCAGCTTGCAGAGGTTCGACGAGCAGTACTTC.

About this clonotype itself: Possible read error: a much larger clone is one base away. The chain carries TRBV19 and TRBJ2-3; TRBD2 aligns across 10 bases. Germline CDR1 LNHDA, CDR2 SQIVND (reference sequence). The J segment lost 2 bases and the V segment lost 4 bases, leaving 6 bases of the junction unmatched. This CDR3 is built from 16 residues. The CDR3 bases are TGTGCCAGTAGTAGGAGACTAGCGGGTCCCACAGATACGCAGTATTTT. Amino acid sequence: CASSRRLAGPTDTQYF.

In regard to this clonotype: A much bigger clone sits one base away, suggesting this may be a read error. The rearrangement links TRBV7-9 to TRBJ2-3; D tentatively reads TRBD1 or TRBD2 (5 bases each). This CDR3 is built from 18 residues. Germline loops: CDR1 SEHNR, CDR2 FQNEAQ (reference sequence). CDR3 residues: CASILTPGQREFTDTQYF. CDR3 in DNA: TGTGCCAGCATCTTAACTCCGGGGCAGAGGGAATTCACAGATACGCAGTATTTT.

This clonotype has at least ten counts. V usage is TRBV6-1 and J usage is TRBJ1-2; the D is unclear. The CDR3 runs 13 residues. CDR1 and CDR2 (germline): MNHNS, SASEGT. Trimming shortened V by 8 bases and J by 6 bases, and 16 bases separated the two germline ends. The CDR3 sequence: CASQPPGWNGYTF. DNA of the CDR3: TGTGCCAGCCAACCCCCGGGTTGGAATGGCTACACCTTC.

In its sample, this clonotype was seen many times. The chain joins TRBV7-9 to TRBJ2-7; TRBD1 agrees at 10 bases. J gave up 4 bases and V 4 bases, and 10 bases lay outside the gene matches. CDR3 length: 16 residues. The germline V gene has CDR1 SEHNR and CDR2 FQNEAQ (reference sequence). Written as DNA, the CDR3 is TGTGCCAGCAGCTCCCTAACTGGGACAGGGGATTACGAGCAGTACTTC. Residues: CASSSLTGTGDYEQYF.

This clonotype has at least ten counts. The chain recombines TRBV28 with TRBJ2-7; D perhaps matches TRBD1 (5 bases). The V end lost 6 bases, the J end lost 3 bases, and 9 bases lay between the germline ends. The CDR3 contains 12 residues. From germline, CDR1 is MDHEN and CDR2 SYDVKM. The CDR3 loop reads CASRKTVYEQYF. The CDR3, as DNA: TGTGCCAGCAGAAAGACAGTCTACGAGCAGTACTTC.

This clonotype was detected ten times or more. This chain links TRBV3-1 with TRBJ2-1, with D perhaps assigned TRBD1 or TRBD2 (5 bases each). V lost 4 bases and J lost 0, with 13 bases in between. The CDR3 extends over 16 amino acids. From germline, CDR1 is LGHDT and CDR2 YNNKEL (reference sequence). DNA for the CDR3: TGTGCCAGCAGCCGGGGACGACCAAGCTCCTACAATGAGCAGTTCTTC. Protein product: CASSRGRPSSYNEQFF.

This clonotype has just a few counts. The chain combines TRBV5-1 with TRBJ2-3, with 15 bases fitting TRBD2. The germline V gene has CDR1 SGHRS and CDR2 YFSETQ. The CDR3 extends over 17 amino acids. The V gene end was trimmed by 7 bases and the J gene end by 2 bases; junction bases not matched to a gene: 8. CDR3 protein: CASGTGLAGGFTDTQYF. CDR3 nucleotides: TGCGCCAGCGGAACGGGACTAGCGGGAGGCTTCACAGATACGCAGTATTTT.